This T cell receptor beta chain was identified in a study of CD4+ T cells in melanoma. Points from the study as a whole: CD8+ T cell, macrophage and B cell function reportedly correlated with neoantigen-specific CD4+ T cells. Reportedly, melanoma neoantigen-specific CD4+ T cells showed varied differentiation states.

CDR3 length: 15 residues. V lost 0 bases, J lost 0 bases, and 9 bases lay in between. Germline loops: CDR1 SGHRS, CDR2 YFSETQ. Clones were sequenced by immunoSEQ multiplex PCR, and TCRdb holds only the in-frame ones, with some missing. The sample holds over 45,000 clones, 60% to 80% seen once. Concerning this clone: Its specificity is unknown.

V is TRBV5-1 and J is TRBJ2-5, with D tentatively TRBD2 (6 bases). The sequence was obtained from a human donor with melanoma. The sequenced material came from tumor tissue. The CDR3 is CASSLGAGNQETQYF. In DNA form, the CDR3 reads TGCGCCAGCAGCTTGGGGGCGGGGAACCAAGAGACCCAGTACTTC.